A single sample is the source of the 25 T cell receptor beta chains below, sequenced in a study of vaccination and CD4 T cells after COVID-19. Treatment meaning: 10-day PBMC culture with coronavirus spike peptide pools or control peptides (ViraFEST assay). No antigen has been identified for these receptors. Cultured CD4+ T cell DNA underwent sequencing with the Oncomine TCR Beta short-read assay. TCRdb re-derived calls from the PCR reads in MiXCR, one entry per CDR3 protein. Seen here are approximately 17,000 distinct CDR3 sequences, roughly 51% observed once, and the top ten hold 15% to 20%. The sequenced sample was CD4+ T cells from blood, cultured in vitro. The receptors come from a human donor who had recovered from COVID-19.

For the CDR3, the DNA is TGTGCCAGCAGTGAGGGAGCGGGCACTGAAGCTTTCTTT. This translates into CASSEGAGTEAFF. This chain connects TRBV2 to TRBJ1-1, with D hard to call. Deletions cut 3 bases from V and 4 bases from J, with 9 bases between. The CDR3 is made up of 13 amino acids. CDR1 is SNHLY and CDR2 is FYNNEI in the germline V gene.

This clonotype was counted a single time. The gene calls are TRBV7-2 and TRBJ2-1, with D tentatively TRBD1 or TRBD2 (5 bases each). Germline loops: CDR1 SGHTA, CDR2 FQGNSA. Trimming left V 6 bases short and J 7 bases short, with 19 bases between. This CDR3 comprises 15 residues. The CDR3 DNA is TGTGCCAGCAGTTCCGGGACCATACGACGAAATGAGCAGTTCTTC. Translating it yields CASSSGTIRRNEQFF.

With respect to this clonotype: One junction end disagrees with the germline gene, perhaps due to a read error. The chain has TRBV11-1 and TRBJ2-5; D is unclear. CDR1 SGHAT and CDR2 FQDESV come from the germline V gene (reference sequence). CDR3 length: 18 amino acids. The CDR3 loop is CASSQGKSDGYSTETQYF. In DNA, the CDR3 is TGCGCCAGCAGCCAAGGAAAATCCGACGGTTATTCGACGGAGACCCAGTACTTC.

The chain links TRBV27 to TRBJ1-2; no definite D call. Trimming shortened V by 0 bases and J by 7 bases, and 12 bases separated the two germline ends. CDR3 length: 14 amino acids. Germline assignment: CDR1 MNHEY and CDR2 SMNVEV (reference sequence). CDR3 bases: TGTGCCAGCAGTTTATCCCTTTTGAACCCTGGCTACACCTTC. It encodes CASSLSLLNPGYTF.

The gene calls are TRBV2 and TRBJ2-5; D is perhaps TRBD1 or TRBD2 (5 bases each). The CDR3 is 15 residues long. Trimming shortened V by 4 bases and J by 5 bases, and 17 bases separated the two germline ends. Germline V gene sequence: CDR1 SNHLY, CDR2 FYNNEI. For the CDR3, the DNA is TGTGCCAGCAGTGTGGCAGGGAGTATCTGGGAGACCCAGTACTTC. As protein: CASSVAGSIWETQYF.

The rearrangement uses TRBV7-2 and TRBJ2-7; 8 bases align to TRBD1. The germline gives CDR1 SGHTA, CDR2 FQGNSA. The CDR3 runs to 15 residues. V shed 2 bases and J 2 bases; nucleotides not matched to a gene: 5. The CDR3 DNA follows: TGTGCCAGCAGCTTACAGGGGGCCCTAACCTACGAGCAGTACTTC. Amino acid sequence: CASSLQGALTYEQYF.

This rearrangement joins TRBV7-8 to TRBJ1-1; D not certain. The CDR3 runs 14 residues. Germline CDR1 SGHVS, CDR2 FQNEAQ. With 1 base removed from V and 4 bases from J, the gap between germline ends came to 10 bases. The CDR3 reads CASSLDPWVTEAFF. CDR3 bases: TGTGCCAGCAGCTTAGATCCATGGGTCACTGAAGCTTTCTTT. Full variable domain (outside the CDR3, taken from reference TRBV7-8 and TRBJ1-1): GAGVSQSPRYKVAKRGQDVALRCDPISGHVSLFWYQQALGQGPEFLTYFQNEAQLDKSGLPSDRFFAERPEGSVSTLKIQRTQQEDSAVYLCASSLDPWVTEAFFGQGTRLTVV.

The V and J genes are TRBV24-1 and TRBJ2-1; 8 bases line up with TRBD1. The junction had 16 bases not matched to a gene; V was cut back by 5 bases and J by 8 bases. Per germline, CDR1 KGHDR and CDR2 SFDVKD. The CDR3 length is 17 residues. CDR3 protein: CATSGPRLRGRDDEQFF. CDR3 in DNA: TGTGCCACCAGTGGGCCCCGGCTCAGGGGGCGCGACGATGAGCAGTTCTTC.

The genes are TRBV6-5 and TRBJ1-5; D not certain. Trimming pared 2 bases from V and 3 bases from J, leaving 14 bases between. The germline gives CDR1 MNHEY, CDR2 SVGAGI. This CDR3 is built from 16 residues. CDR3 DNA: TGTGCCAGCAGTTACGCCCGTTTTGGTTACAATCAGCCCCAGCATTTT. This gives the protein CASSYARFGYNQPQHF.

This clonotype was seen a single time. The rearrangement uses TRBV20-1 and TRBJ1-1; D is perhaps TRBD1 (6 bases). CDR3 length: 14 residues. V shed 2 bases and J shed 8 bases, with 18 bases lying between them. CDR1 DFQATT and CDR2 SNEGSKA come from the germline V gene (reference sequence). The CDR3 region is CSARPPGGPLEAFF. The CDR3 bases are TGCAGTGCTAGACCCCCTGGGGGCCCCCTGGAAGCTTTCTTT.

This chain joins TRBV5-4 and TRBJ1-1; no clear D gene. Germline V gene lookup returns CDR1 SGHNT and CDR2 YYREEE (reference sequence). CDR3 length equals 17 residues. With 4 bases removed from V and 1 base from J, the gap between germline ends came to 20 bases. The CDR3 is CASSRGAAGVANTEAFF. CDR3 bases: TGTGCCAGCAGCCGCGGAGCCGCCGGGGTTGCGAACACTGAAGCTTTCTTT.

The table lists this clonotype with a count of one. The V and J genes are TRBV10-1 and TRBJ1-6, with 10 bases matching TRBD1. Trimming took 3 bases from V and 0 from J; bases not matched to a gene: 5. This CDR3 has 18 residues. From germline, CDR1 is WNHNN and CDR2 SYGVQD (reference sequence). The CDR3 sequence is CASSDGQGEVSYNSPLHF. In DNA, the CDR3 is TGCGCCAGCAGTGACGGACAGGGGGAAGTCTCCTATAATTCACCCCTCCACTTT.

The J gene is TRBJ1-5, the V gene TRBV7-6; possibly TRBD1 for D (5 bases). The germline gives CDR1 SGHVS, CDR2 FNYEAQ. Trimming removed 2 bases at V and 4 bases at J, with 27 bases between. This CDR3 contains 20 residues. CDR3 in amino acids: CASSLWVSAGLKVGNQPQHF. The CDR3 DNA reads TGTGCCAGCAGCTTATGGGTTTCGGCAGGGCTTAAAGTCGGAAATCAGCCCCAGCATTTT.

The V and J genes are TRBV5-4 and TRBJ1-3; maybe TRBD1 (5 bases). Deletions cut 4 bases from V and 0 bases from J, with 11 bases between. Per the germline V gene, CDR1 is SGHNT and CDR2 is YYREEE (reference sequence). This CDR3 comprises 15 residues. CDR3 protein: CASSLGGDSGNTIYF. CDR3 nucleotide sequence: TGTGCCAGCAGCCTGGGAGGGGACTCTGGAAACACCATATATTTT. The whole variable domain, filled in from reference TRBV5-4 and TRBJ1-3, reads ETGVTQSPTHLIKTRGQQVTLRCSSQSGHNTVSWYQQALGQGPQFIFQYYREEENGRGNFPPRFSGLQFPNYSSELNVNALELDDSALYLCASSLGGDSGNTIYFGEGSWLTVV.

J is TRBJ2-7 and V is TRBV6-2 or TRBV6-3; 7 nucleotides line up with TRBD1. Germline assignment: CDR1 MNHEY and CDR2 SVGEGT. This CDR3 comprises 15 residues. With 2 bases clipped from V and 0 bases from J, the junction kept 4 bases outside the gene matches. CDR3 coding DNA: TGTGCCAGCAGTTACCTAGGGGGCTCCTCCTACGAGCAGTACTTC. It encodes CASSYLGGSSYEQYF.

This clonotype was counted a single time. The V gene is TRBV29-1, the J gene TRBJ2-5; 7 nucleotides match TRBD1. CDR3 length: 13 residues. Germline CDR1 is SQVTM and CDR2 is ANQGSEA. Unmatched junction bases numbered 5, after V lost 6 bases and J lost 1 base. The DNA of the CDR3 is TGCAGCGTAGCAGGGACAGTCCAAGAGACCCAGTACTTC. This sequence encodes CSVAGTVQETQYF.

The V call is TRBV5-1, the J call TRBJ1-2, with 8 bases that match TRBD1. With 2 bases clipped from V and 4 bases from J, the junction kept 1 base outside the gene matches. Per the germline V gene, CDR1 is SGHRS and CDR2 is YFSETQ. This CDR3 is 13 amino acids long. CDR3 bases: TGCGCCAGCAGCTTTGACAGGGGCTATGGCTACACCTTC. This sequence encodes CASSFDRGYGYTF.

The chain employs TRBV27 and TRBJ2-7, with 12 positions matching TRBD1. CDR3 size: 15 residues. Trimming cost V 6 bases and J 5 bases; bases outside gene matches: 8. CDR1 is MNHEY and CDR2 is SMNVEV in the germline V gene (reference sequence). The CDR3 loop is CASRVVGTGGHEQYF. The CDR3 bases are TGTGCCAGCAGGGTGGTTGGGACAGGGGGCCACGAGCAGTACTTC.

The chain joins TRBV19 to TRBJ2-2; D ambiguous. This CDR3 contains 14 residues. Per the germline V gene, CDR1 is LNHDA and CDR2 is SQIVND (reference sequence). The V end lost 4 bases, the J end lost 0 bases, and 6 bases lay between the germline ends. Here the CDR3 reads CASSTQSNTGELFF. As DNA, the CDR3 is TGTGCCAGTAGTACGCAATCGAACACCGGGGAGCTGTTTTTT.

The chain is built from TRBV7-3 and TRBJ2-3, with D possibly matching TRBD1 (5 bases). This CDR3 region has 16 residues. CDR1 is SGHTA, CDR2 FQGTGA, per germline. V was pared by 1 base and J by 4 bases, with 15 bases between. The chain's CDR3 is CASSLKGGASADTQYF. CDR3 nucleotide sequence: TGTGCCAGCAGCTTAAAAGGTGGGGCCTCGGCAGATACGCAGTATTTT.

The gene calls are TRBV2 and TRBJ2-5; 16 bases are a match to TRBD2. The CDR3 has 17 amino acids. Unmatched junction bases numbered 7, after V lost 4 bases and J lost 5 bases. In germline, CDR1 is SNHLY, CDR2 FYNNEI. CDR3: CASSVSGLAGGTETQYF. CDR3 coding DNA: TGTGCCAGCAGTGTTTCGGGACTAGCGGGAGGGACGGAGACCCAGTACTTC.

The sample holds one count of this clonotype. The rearrangement uses TRBV7-3 and TRBJ2-3, with 11 positions matching TRBD2. Unmatched junction bases numbered 7, after V lost 1 base and J lost 7 bases. Looked up from germline, CDR1 is SGHTA and CDR2 is FQGTGA. There are 16 residues in the CDR3. The chain's CDR3 is CASSLNLAGGIHTQYF. As DNA, the CDR3 is TGTGCCAGCAGCTTAAATTTAGCGGGGGGGATCCATACGCAGTATTTT.

The CDR3 nucleotides read TGTGCCAGCACGGCCGGACTGTTGCAGTATTTT. Its translation is CASTAGLLQYF. The V call is TRBV11-1, the J call TRBJ2-3; TRBD2 might be the D (5 bases). This CDR3 is 11 amino acids long. The V end was cut by 7 bases, the J end by 11 bases, with 13 bases between. Germline V gene sequence: CDR1 SGHAT, CDR2 FQDESV (reference sequence).

The table lists this clonotype with a few counts. The genes are TRBV20-1 and TRBJ2-3, with 8 bases aligning to TRBD2. The V gene end was trimmed by 1 base and the J gene end by 1 base; junction bases not matched to a gene: 4. Germline lookup yields CDR1 DFQATT and CDR2 SNEGSKA (reference sequence). CDR3 length equals 15 residues. Here the CDR3 reads CSARGGAGGTDTQYF. CDR3 DNA sequence: TGCAGTGCTAGAGGGGGAGCGGGAGGCACAGATACGCAGTATTTT.

This chain joins TRBV11-3 and TRBJ2-7; TRBD2 might be the D (5 bases). Germline assignment: CDR1 SGHNT and CDR2 YENEEA. V lost 6 bases, J lost 6 bases, and 18 bases lay in between. The CDR3 sequence is 14 residues long. The CDR3 reads CASSPSPWEREQYF. Written as DNA, the CDR3 is TGTGCCAGCAGTCCATCCCCTTGGGAGCGCGAGCAGTACTTC. The full variable domain, in which reference TRBV11-3 and TRBJ2-7 provide the parts outside the CDR3, is EAGVVQSPRYKIIEKKQPVAFWCNPISGHNTLYWYLQNLGQGPELLIRYENEEAVDDSQLPKDRFSAERLKGVDSTLKIQPAELGDSAVYLCASSPSPWEREQYFGPGTRLTVT.